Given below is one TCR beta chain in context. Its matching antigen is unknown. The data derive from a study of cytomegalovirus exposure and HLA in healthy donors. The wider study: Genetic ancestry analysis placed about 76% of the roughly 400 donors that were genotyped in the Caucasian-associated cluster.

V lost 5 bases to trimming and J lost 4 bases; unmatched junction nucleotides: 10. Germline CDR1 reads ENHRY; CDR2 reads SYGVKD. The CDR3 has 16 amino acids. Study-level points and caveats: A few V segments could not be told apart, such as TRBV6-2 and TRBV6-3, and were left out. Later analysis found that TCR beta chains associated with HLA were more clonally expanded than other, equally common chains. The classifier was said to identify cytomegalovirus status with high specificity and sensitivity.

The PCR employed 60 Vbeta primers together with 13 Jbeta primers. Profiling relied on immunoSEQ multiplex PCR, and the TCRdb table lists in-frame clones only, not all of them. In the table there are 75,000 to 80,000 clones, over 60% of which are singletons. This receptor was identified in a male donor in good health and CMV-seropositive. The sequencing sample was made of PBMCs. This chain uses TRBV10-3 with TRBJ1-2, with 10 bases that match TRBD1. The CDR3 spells CAISKVPGQGTYGYTF. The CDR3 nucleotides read TGTGCCATCAGTAAGGTCCCGGGACAGGGGACCTATGGCTACACCTTC.